These 23 T cell receptor beta chains were sequenced from one sample in a study of T-cell memory formation after mild COVID-19. TCRdb re-called the 5' RACE reads through MiXCR, storing one row per CDR3 protein. The sample holds about 58,000 distinct CDR3 sequences, around 30% seen once. The sample consisted of PBMCs or a T cell subset sorted from them (not recorded which). The source is a man between 18 and 29 years old who had mild COVID-19 (a few samples of this study predate the infection). Cell type and time point are not known.

The chain employs TRBV6-2 or TRBV6-3 and TRBJ2-1; 8 positions match TRBD2. Unmatched junction bases numbered 5, after V lost 0 bases and J lost 4 bases. In germline, CDR1 is MNHEY, CDR2 SVGEGT. CDR3 length equals 16 residues. The CDR3 DNA is TGTGCCAGCAGTTACTCCGCCAGCGGGGGTTACAATGAGCAGTTCTTC. Its protein product is CASSYSASGGYNEQFF.

The V call is TRBV3-1, the J call TRBJ2-7; possibly TRBD1 or TRBD2 for D (5 bases each). The CDR3 sequence is 17 residues long. Germline values: CDR1 LGHDT, CDR2 YNNKEL (reference sequence). V was cut by 7 bases and J by 2 bases, with 24 bases left in between. The CDR3 loop is CASTPRSRSGTAYEQYF. The CDR3 DNA is TGTGCCAGCACCCCCAGGTCTCGTTCAGGGACCGCCTACGAGCAGTACTTC.

Only a few counts were recorded for this clonotype. This rearrangement joins TRBV7-3 to TRBJ2-2, with TRBD1 matching 9 bases. With 3 bases clipped from V and 7 bases from J, the junction kept 6 bases outside the gene matches. The CDR3 covers 15 residues. CDR1 is SGHTA, CDR2 FQGTGA, per germline. The CDR3 DNA is TGTGCCAGCAGCTTCACGGACAGGGGAAGCGGGGAGCTGTTTTTT. It codes for CASSFTDRGSGELFF. The full variable domain, its missing parts supplied by reference TRBV7-3 and TRBJ2-2, is GAGVSQTPSNKVTEKGKYVELRCDPISGHTALYWYRQSLGQGPEFLIYFQGTGAADDSGLPNDRFFAVRPEGSVSTLKIQRTERGDSAVYLCASSFTDRGSGELFFGEGSRLTVL.

There are a few counts of this clonotype. The genes are TRBV7-6 and TRBJ1-2; 7 bases align to TRBD1. Germline V gives CDR1 SGHVS, CDR2 FNYEAQ. V shed 5 bases, J shed 4 bases, and the junction held 16 bases outside the gene matches. This CDR3 comprises 17 residues. CDR3 residues: CASSLERTGQSSYGYTF. CDR3 DNA sequence: TGTGCCAGCAGCCTGGAAAGGACAGGCCAGTCGAGCTATGGCTACACCTTC.

This clonotype showed up just a few times. The rearrangement links TRBV20-1 to TRBJ2-1; 8 bases are shared with TRBD2. Germline V gene sequence: CDR1 DFQATT, CDR2 SNEGSKA (reference sequence). The CDR3 has 13 residues. The ends lost 2 bases at V and 9 bases at J; junction bases unmatched: 6. DNA for the CDR3: TGCAGTGCTAGATCGGGAGGGGACGTTGAGCAGTTCTTC. Amino acid sequence: CSARSGGDVEQFF.

The chain recombines TRBV5-1 with TRBJ2-7, with D uncertain. Deletions cut 2 bases from V and 7 bases from J, with 7 bases between. CDR1 SGHRS and CDR2 YFSETQ come from the germline V gene. The CDR3 is 11 amino acids. Written as DNA, the CDR3 is TGCGCCAGCAGCTTCTTGAGGGAGCAGTACGTC. It encodes CASSFLREQYV.

The rearrangement joins TRBV6-5 to TRBJ2-1; the D is unclear. Germline V gene data show CDR1 as MNHEY and CDR2 as SVGAGI. V was shortened by 9 bases and J by 6 bases, with 9 bases between the two germline ends. CDR3 length: 11 residues. The CDR3 DNA reads as TGTGCCAGTATGCAGGTCAATGAGCAGTTCTTC. The encoded protein is CASMQVNEQFF.

As regards this clonotype: A much more abundant neighbour one base away suggests this may be a read error. This chain uses TRBV7-9 with TRBJ2-5; 7 bases are a match to TRBD2. Germline values: CDR1 SEHNR, CDR2 FQNEAQ (reference sequence). The CDR3 loop spans 15 amino acids. This CDR3 is CAGSLKRGFMETQYF. The DNA of the CDR3 is TGTGCCGGCAGCTTGAAGCGGGGCTTCATGGAGACCCAGTACTTC.

This sequence joins TRBV29-1 and TRBJ2-1, with 10 bases lining up with TRBD2. Germline CDR1 reads SQVTM; CDR2 reads ANQGSEA. The CDR3 extends over 14 amino acids. With 2 bases clipped from V and 7 bases from J, the junction kept 5 bases outside the gene matches. The DNA for the CDR3 is TGCAGCGTTGAATGGACTAGCGGAGGGAATGAGCAGTTCTTC. Encoded protein: CSVEWTSGGNEQFF.

J is TRBJ2-7 and V is TRBV28; 8 nucleotides line up with TRBD1. Trimming took 6 bases from V and 2 from J; bases not matched to a gene: 3. Looked up from germline, CDR1 is MDHEN and CDR2 is SYDVKM. This CDR3 spans 13 amino acids. This chain's CDR3 is CASRGTGTYEQYV. The CDR3 region has the DNA TGTGCCAGCAGGGGGACAGGAACCTACGAGCAGTACGTC.

This clonotype has just a few counts. This rearrangement joins TRBV5-1 to TRBJ2-7; unclear D gene. The CDR3 runs 13 residues. The V and J ends lost 4 bases and 3 bases respectively, with 11 bases between them. The germline V gene encodes CDR1 SGHRS and CDR2 YFSETQ. CDR3 in amino acids: CASSPAVGYEQYV. DNA of the CDR3: TGCGCCAGCAGCCCGGCTGTAGGCTACGAGCAGTACGTC.

This clonotype was seen repeatedly, ten times or more. The V call is TRBV2, the J call TRBJ2-5; TRBD2 matches 15 bases. The CDR3 runs 16 residues. Germline V gene data show CDR1 as SNHLY and CDR2 as FYNNEI. The trim removed 8 bases at V and 2 bases at J, leaving 6 bases unmatched. The CDR3 DNA follows: TGTGCCAGCTGGACTAGCGGGGGGGCGTCTCAAGAGACCCAGTACTTC. It translates to CASWTSGGASQETQYF.

This chain connects TRBV7-9 to TRBJ2-1; perhaps TRBD1 as D (5 bases). CDR3 length: 15 amino acids. Germline lookup yields CDR1 SEHNR and CDR2 FQNEAQ (reference sequence). Trimming left V 0 bases short and J 6 bases short, with 12 bases between. The CDR3 sequence is CASSLAGEGGNEQFF. DNA for the CDR3: TGTGCCAGCAGCTTAGCAGGGGAAGGTGGCAATGAGCAGTTCTTC.

This chain connects TRBV6-5 to TRBJ2-6, with D possibly being TRBD1 or TRBD2 (6 bases each). This CDR3 region has 18 residues. V lost 6 bases, J lost 0 bases, and 18 bases lay in between. Per germline, CDR1 MNHEY and CDR2 SVGAGI. The CDR3 DNA reads as TGTGCCAGCAGCCTAGGGGGGACGGAGGCCTCTGGGGCCAACGTCCTGACTTTC. Its translation: CASSLGGTEASGANVLTF.

This clonotype was picked up many times. The rearrangement uses TRBV29-1 and TRBJ1-1; D is ambiguous. This CDR3 comprises 12 residues. The V end was cut by 3 bases, the J end by 4 bases, with 9 bases between. CDR1 is SQVTM and CDR2 is ANQGSEA in the germline V gene. CDR3 nucleotide sequence: TGCAGCGTTGACTACGGGAGCACTGAAGCTTTCTTT. It is translated as CSVDYGSTEAFF.

This chain uses TRBV5-5 with TRBJ2-3; 8 bases match TRBD2. Losses at the gene ends were 2 bases for V and 1 base for J; bases not matched to a gene: 3. This CDR3 has 15 residues. From germline, CDR1 is SGHKS and CDR2 YYEKEE (reference sequence). CDR3 amino acids: CASSFYGRGTDTQYF. The CDR3 nucleotides are TGTGCCAGCAGCTTCTACGGGAGGGGCACAGATACGCAGTATTTT.

This clonotype was detected only a few times. The chain is built from TRBV3-1 and TRBJ1-1, with TRBD1 identical over 7 bases. This CDR3 is built from 15 residues. Losses at the gene ends were 4 bases for V and 3 bases for J; bases not matched to a gene: 8. CDR1 and CDR2 from the germline V gene are LGHDT and YNNKEL (reference sequence). The CDR3 region is CASSRQGTGDTEAFF. The CDR3 region has the DNA TGTGCCAGCAGCCGACAGGGCACTGGAGACACTGAAGCTTTCTTT. Based on the CDR3 plus reference TRBV3-1 and TRBJ1-1, the full variable domain is DTAVSQTPKYLVTQMGNDKSIKCEQNLGHDTMYWYKQDSKKFLKIMFSYNNKELIINETVPNRFSPKSPDKAHLNLHINSLELGDSAVYFCASSRQGTGDTEAFFGQGTRLTVV.

This clonotype occurred a few times. The V gene is TRBV4-2, the J gene TRBJ2-1; tentative D call: TRBD1 (5 bases). This CDR3 is 15 amino acids long. CDR1 and CDR2 from the germline V gene are LGHNA and YNFKEQ. V was shortened by 0 bases and J by 8 bases, with 14 bases between the two germline ends. The CDR3 reads CASSQDGAIVDEQFF. CDR3 in DNA: TGTGCCAGCAGCCAAGATGGGGCTATTGTCGATGAGCAGTTCTTC.

This clonotype was observed at least ten times. The rearrangement links TRBV4-3 to TRBJ2-7, with a possible D match to TRBD2 (5 bases). Looked up from germline, CDR1 is LGHNA and CDR2 is YSLEER. This CDR3 region has 14 residues. V was trimmed by 4 bases and J by 3 bases, leaving 13 bases between them. CDR3 sequence: CASSPQRGGYEQYF. CDR3 nucleotides: TGCGCCAGCAGCCCCCAGCGAGGAGGCTACGAGCAGTACTTC.

J is TRBJ2-5 and V is TRBV27, with 13 bases aligning to TRBD2. Looked up from germline, CDR1 is MNHEY and CDR2 is SMNVEV (reference sequence). Unmatched junction bases numbered 10, after V lost 7 bases and J lost 5 bases. This CDR3 has 16 amino acids. CDR3 bases: TGTGCCAGCACCCAGACTAGCGGGGGGCCGGGGGAGACCCAGTACTTC. It is translated as CASTQTSGGPGETQYF.

The chain carries TRBV2 and TRBJ2-3, with TRBD2 identical over 7 bases. Unmatched junction bases numbered 5, after V lost 2 bases and J lost 3 bases. This CDR3 is 15 amino acids long. Germline V gene lookup returns CDR1 SNHLY and CDR2 FYNNEI. The CDR3 DNA sequence: TGTGCCAGCAGTGAATGGGAGGGCTCGACAGATACGCAGTATTTT. As protein: CASSEWEGSTDTQYF.

The V and J genes are TRBV9 and TRBJ2-2; 7 bases align to TRBD2. In germline, CDR1 is SGDLS, CDR2 YYNGEE. J lost 3 bases, V lost 3 bases, and 5 bases had no gene match. This CDR3 has 15 residues. Here the CDR3 reads CASSAGGGDTGELFF. CDR3 sequence (DNA): TGTGCCAGCAGCGCCGGTGGGGGGGACACCGGGGAGCTGTTTTTT. Full variable domain (outside the CDR3, taken from reference TRBV9 and TRBJ2-2): DSGVTQTPKHLITATGQRVTLRCSPRSGDLSVYWYQQSLDQGLQFLIQYYNGEERAKGNILERFSAQQFPDLHSELNLSSLELGDSALYFCASSAGGGDTGELFFGEGSRLTVL.

The CDR3 here is CASSHRALPSYEQYF. CDR3 bases: TGCGCCAGCAGCCATAGGGCCTTGCCCTCCTACGAGCAGTACTTC. The rearrangement joins TRBV4-3 to TRBJ2-7; no clear D gene. The ends were cut back, 3 bases at V and 0 bases at J, with 12 bases in the middle. This CDR3 region has 15 residues. CDR1 and CDR2 (germline): LGHNA, YSLEER.